This TCR beta chain was sequenced for a study of human CD8 memory T cell subsets. Worth noting for this clonotype: The antigen remains undetermined.

CCR7+ PD-1+ TIGIT+ early memory CD8+ cells with dysfunctional traits were TPEX. The authors isolated the PBMC from buffy coats of healthy donors. The study used negative magnetic separation to enrich total CD8+ T cells. Production of TCR beta libraries used UMI-labeled 5' RACE as the method. TCRdb reprocessed the 5' RACE reads; each CDR3 protein has one entry and no DNA is given. Seen in this sample are approximately 10,000 distinct CDR3 sequences; the ten most common clones hold around 20%. Germline V CDR1 and CDR2: SNHLY, FYNNEI. The CDR3 has 14 residues. Study-wide findings and caveats: Between stem-like memory and precursor exhausted T cell repertoires, overlap was minimal. Sequencing was limited to the T cell receptor beta chain.

Sequenced sample: CD8+ T cells from PBMCs. This chain joins TRBV2 and TRBJ2-2; TCRdb proposes TRBD1, but this gene call is untestable without DNA. The TCR comes from a human donor in good health. The CDR3 loop is CASSEKGGPGELFF. Full variable domain (remainder filled in from reference TRBV2 and TRBJ2-2): EPEVTQTPSHQVTQMGQEVILRCVPISNHLYFYWYRQILGQKVEFLVSFYNNEISEKSEIFDDQFSVERPDGSNFTLKIRSTKLEDSAMYFCASSEKGGPGELFFGEGSRLTVL.